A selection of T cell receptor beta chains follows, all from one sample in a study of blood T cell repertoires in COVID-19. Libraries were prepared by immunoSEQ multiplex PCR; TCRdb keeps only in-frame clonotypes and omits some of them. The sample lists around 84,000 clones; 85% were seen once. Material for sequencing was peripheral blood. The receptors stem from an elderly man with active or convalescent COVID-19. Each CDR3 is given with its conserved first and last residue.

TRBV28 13 CASSLGGPRPQFF
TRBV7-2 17 CASSPGAGKPGYNEQFF
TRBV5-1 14 CASRRDRGGAKLFF
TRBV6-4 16 CASSTGDRGTYNEQFF
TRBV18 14 CASSPLPENTEAFF
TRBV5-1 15 CASSLDSPHTDTQYF
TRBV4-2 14 CASRPSGGAGEQFF
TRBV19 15 CASSITSQGFTEAFF
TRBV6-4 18 CASSDSNLAGGSTDTQYF
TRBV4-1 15 CASSHPGQGPQPQHF
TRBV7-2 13 CASSPERGQPQHF
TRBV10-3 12 CAISESGTGLFF
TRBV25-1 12 CASSGQGLGYTF
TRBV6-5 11 CASTFTDTQYF
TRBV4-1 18 CASSRGLAGAGGANVLTF
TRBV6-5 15 CASSYSRQGEETQYF